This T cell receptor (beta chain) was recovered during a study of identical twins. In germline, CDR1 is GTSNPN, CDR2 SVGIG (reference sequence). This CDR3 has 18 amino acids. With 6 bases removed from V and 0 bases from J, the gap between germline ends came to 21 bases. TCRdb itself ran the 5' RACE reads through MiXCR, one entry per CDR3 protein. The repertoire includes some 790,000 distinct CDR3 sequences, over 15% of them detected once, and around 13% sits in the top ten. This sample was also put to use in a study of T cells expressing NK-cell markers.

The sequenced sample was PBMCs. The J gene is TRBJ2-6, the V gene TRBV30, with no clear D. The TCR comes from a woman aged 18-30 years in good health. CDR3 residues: CACAMGQWSNSGANVLTF. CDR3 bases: TGTGCCTGCGCTATGGGCCAGTGGAGTAACTCTGGGGCCAACGTCCTGACTTTC.